This record concerns one T cell receptor (beta chain) sequence. Study members were between about 18 and 100 years old and lived in around 24 US regions. Participants were placed into cohorts based on the clinical history they reported. This sample was taken from a study of blood T cell repertoires in COVID-19. Looking at the study overall: PBMCs, B-cell-depleted T cells, or T cells provided the cDNA or gDNA that made up the material.

The protocol was immunoSEQ multiplex PCR, while the TCRdb copy is restricted to in-frame clones and leaves out a portion. The repertoire holds 200,000 to 250,000 clones, with approximately 80% as singletons. The CDR3 spans 12 residues. Trimming removed 7 bases at V and 5 bases at J, with 11 bases between. CDR1 and CDR2 (germline): MNHEY, SVGAGI. The TCR was taken from a man aged 30 to 39 with acute COVID-19. Input material: PBMCs or T cells enriched from blood (not recorded which). The rearrangement joins TRBV6-5 to TRBJ1-2; weak D call: TRBD1 (6 bases). CDR3: CASTRTAYGYTF. The DNA of the CDR3 is TGTGCCAGCACCCGGACAGCTTATGGCTACACCTTC.